The present entry profiles one TCR beta chain with its context. What this receptor recognizes is not known. No base quality values were provided; no much bigger clone lies one nucleotide off. This entry is derived from a study of control samples from healthy donors and cancer patients (dated by TCRdb to 2019 to 2021). Library method: the immunoSEQ multiplex PCR assay. TCRdb holds this immuneACCESS table with in-frame rearrangements only. Some clones are missing; in checked studies, unresolved V genes explain under half, and the rest has no known cause. Recorded for this sample are about 140,000 clones; around 94% of them occurred a single time. The ten largest clonotypes hold roughly 14% of the sample. V was cut back by 0 bases and J by 1 base, leaving a gap of 4 bases between them. As encoded in the germline V gene (reference sequence), CDR1 is LGHDT while CDR2 is YNNKEL. The CDR3 measures 14 amino acids from cysteine to phenylalanine. The retained sequence is limited to the CDR3, 42 bases, with the frame set at the first base.

Sequences were obtained from blood. Recombination connected TRBV3-1 (or the pseudogene TRBV3-2) to TRBJ1-5; no D gene is confidently identified. This receptor was obtained from a man aged 40-49 years in good health. The CDR3 reads as follows: CASSQEGSNQPQHF. The bases read TGTGCCAGCAGCCAAGAAGGCAGCAATCAGCCCCAGCATTTT.